This TCR beta chain originates from a study of T cells expressing NK-cell markers. Using the 5' RACE reads, TCRdb records one entry per CDR3 protein without DNA. Its listing shows 200,000 to 300,000 distinct CDR3 sequences. The CDR3 spans 11 residues. Germline V gene data show CDR1 as DFQATT and CDR2 as SNEGSKA (reference sequence). This receptor was obtained from a man between 18 and 29 years old in good health. The chain has TRBV20-1 and TRBJ2-5. Source material: blood T cells: a sorted CD56 or NKG2C T cell subset, CD4+ or CD8+ T cells, or bulk PBMC T cells (not recorded which). CDR3 sequence: CSERVKETQYF.